The sequence of this TCR beta chain was determined in a study of vaccination effects on CD4 cells after COVID-19. The length of the CDR3 is 15 residues. V was cut by 4 bases and J by 2 bases, with 11 bases left in between. CDR1 is SGHAT and CDR2 is FQNNGV in the germline V gene. This clone was observed once. What it binds is unknown. Cultured cells yielded isolated CD4+ T cells after roughly 11 days. Only in-frame clones appear in the TCRdb table, and some are missing; sequencing was by immunoSEQ multiplex PCR. The repertoire has about 48,000 clones, approximately 61% of them found once; the top ten carry nearly 5.5%.

The receptor comes from a human donor who received a COVID-19 vaccine. This specimen consisted of CD4+ T cells from PBMCs cultured without peptide, obtained before COVID-19 vaccination. This rearrangement joins TRBV11-2 to TRBJ1-4; a possible D gene is TRBD1 (5 bases). The CDR3 loop reads CASSSARATNEKLFF. As DNA, the CDR3 is TGTGCCAGCAGCTCCGCCAGGGCTACTAATGAAAAACTGTTTTTT.